This T cell receptor (beta chain) was retrieved from a study of vaccination and CD4 T cells after COVID-19. Study context: The stimulus for the cells was overlapping spike peptides derived from SARS-CoV-2, HCoV-NL63, HCoV-OC43 and HCoV-229E. Either a CEFX pool, an HIV-1 Nef pool, or no peptide was added to control cultures.

Sequencing of DNA taken from cultured CD4+ T cells relied on the Oncomine TCR Beta short-read assay. Scientists extracted genomic DNA from CD4+ T cells grown in culture. TCRdb reprocessed the PCR reads via MiXCR and lists one record per CDR3 protein. The sample shows a few thousand distinct CDR3 sequences, over 55% of them seen only once. CDR3 size: 14 residues. The germline CDR1 and CDR2 sequences are SEHNR and FQNEAQ (reference sequence). Germline trimming cut 5 bases from V and 4 bases from J; bases unmatched to any gene: 5. As concerns this clonotype: The antigen is undetermined.

Treatment defined: approximately nine-day PBMC culture with coronavirus spike peptide pools or control peptides (ViraFEST assay). Those CD4+ T cells from the unexposed donor predate the COVID-19 pandemic (2011-2018). SARS-CoV-2 S/N and four cold-coronavirus spikes were used to probe unexposed-donor CD4+ T cells, cells permitting. Input material: CD4+ T cells from blood, cultured in vitro. The genes are TRBV7-9 and TRBJ2-3, with TRBD2 matching 8 bases. The clonotype comes from a human donor in good health. CDR3 in amino acids: CASSQAGGSDTQYF. The CDR3 DNA reads TGTGCCAGCAGCCAGGCGGGGGGCTCAGATACGCAGTATTTT. The complete variable domain, with remaining parts taken from reference TRBV7-9 and TRBJ2-3, reads DTGVSQNPRHKITKRGQNVTFRCDPISEHNRLYWYRQTLGQGPEFLTYFQNEAQLEKSRLLSDRFSAERPKGSFSTLEIQRTEQGDSAMYLCASSQAGGSDTQYFGPGTRLTVL.